The clone carrying this T cell receptor (beta chain) was counted only a few times. This sample is drawn from a study of blood T cell repertoires in COVID-19. Study-level information: There were acute and convalescent COVID-19 samples, and they came from the United States, Italy and Spain. T cells, B-cell-depleted T cells, or PBMCs supplied cDNA or gDNA.

Germline assignment: CDR1 LNHDA and CDR2 SQIVND (reference sequence). CDR3 length equals 16 residues. The V gene end was trimmed by 3 bases and the J gene end by 6 bases; junction bases not matched to a gene: 9. Source study methods: Amplification of reference gene primers was used by the study to estimate nucleated cell counts. The assay was immunoSEQ multiplex PCR, and TCRdb's table has in-frame clones only and misses some. V and J calls and clone size are given by that table; D and trimming were obtained from the DNA. Of 100,000 or so clones listed, 80% are singletons. Sequences were obtained from peripheral blood. The genes are TRBV19 and TRBJ2-3, with 10 bases matching TRBD2. This receptor was identified in a human donor in a cohort sampled during active COVID-19. The CDR3 DNA follows: TGTGCCAGTAGTATTAGTCTAGCGGGAGTTGCTGATACGCAGTATTTT. It specifies CASSISLAGVADTQYF.